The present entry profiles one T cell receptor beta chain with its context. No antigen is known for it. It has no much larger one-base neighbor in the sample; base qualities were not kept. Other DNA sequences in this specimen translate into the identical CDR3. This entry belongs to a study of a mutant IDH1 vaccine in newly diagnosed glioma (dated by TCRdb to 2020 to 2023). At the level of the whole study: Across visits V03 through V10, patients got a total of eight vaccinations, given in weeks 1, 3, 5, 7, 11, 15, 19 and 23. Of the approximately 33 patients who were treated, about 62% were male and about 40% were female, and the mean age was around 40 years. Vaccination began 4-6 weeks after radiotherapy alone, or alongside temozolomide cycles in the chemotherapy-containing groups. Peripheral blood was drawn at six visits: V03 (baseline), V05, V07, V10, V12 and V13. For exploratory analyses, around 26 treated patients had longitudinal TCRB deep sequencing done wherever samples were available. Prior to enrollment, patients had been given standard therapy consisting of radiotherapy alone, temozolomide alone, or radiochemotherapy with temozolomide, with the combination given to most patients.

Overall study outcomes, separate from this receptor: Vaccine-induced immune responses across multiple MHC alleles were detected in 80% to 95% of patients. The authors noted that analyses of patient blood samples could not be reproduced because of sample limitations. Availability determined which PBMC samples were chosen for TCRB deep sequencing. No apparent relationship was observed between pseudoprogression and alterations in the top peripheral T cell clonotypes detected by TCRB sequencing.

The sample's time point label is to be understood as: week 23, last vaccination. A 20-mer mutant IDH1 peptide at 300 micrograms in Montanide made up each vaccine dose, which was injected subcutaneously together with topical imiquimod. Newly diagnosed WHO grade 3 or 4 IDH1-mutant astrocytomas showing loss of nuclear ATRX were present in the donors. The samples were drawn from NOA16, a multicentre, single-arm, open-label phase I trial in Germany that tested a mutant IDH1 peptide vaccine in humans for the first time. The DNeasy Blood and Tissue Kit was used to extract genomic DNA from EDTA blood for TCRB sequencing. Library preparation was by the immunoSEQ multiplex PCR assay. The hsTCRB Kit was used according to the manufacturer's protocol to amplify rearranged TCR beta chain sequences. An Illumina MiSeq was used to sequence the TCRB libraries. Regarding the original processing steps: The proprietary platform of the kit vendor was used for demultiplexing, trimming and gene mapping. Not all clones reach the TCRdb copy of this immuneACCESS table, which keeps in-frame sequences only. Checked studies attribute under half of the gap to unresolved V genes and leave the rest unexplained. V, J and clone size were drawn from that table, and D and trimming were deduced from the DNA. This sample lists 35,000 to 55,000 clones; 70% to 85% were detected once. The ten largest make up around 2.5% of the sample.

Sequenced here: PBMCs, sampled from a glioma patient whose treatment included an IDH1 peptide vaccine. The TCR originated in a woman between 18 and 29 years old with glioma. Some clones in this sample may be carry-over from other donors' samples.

The bases read TGCGCCAGCAGCTTACAGGGGTACTCTTACGAGCAGTACTTC. Translated, this gives CASSLQGYSYEQYF. The chain links TRBV5-1 with TRBJ2-7; 7 bases in between match TRBD1. Its CDR3 holds 14 amino acids, cysteine through phenylalanine. The kept DNA is CDR3 alone, 42 bases in frame from the first base. In the germline V gene, CDR1 corresponds to SGHRS and CDR2 to YFSETQ. V has 2 bases trimmed and J has 4 bases trimmed; junction bases matching no gene number 6.